The 18 T cell receptor beta chains listed next were all sequenced from one sample in a study of blood T cell repertoires in COVID-19. Measured with immunoSEQ multiplex PCR; TCRdb has only the in-frame clones, and not every one. Of about 280,000 clones in the sample, 83% were seen once. The sequenced sample consisted of peripheral blood. These receptors all stem from a woman between 50 and 59 years old who had recovered from COVID-19.

This rearrangement joins TRBV6-4 to TRBJ1-2, with TRBD1 matching 7 bases. V lost 6 bases, J lost 7 bases, and 11 bases stayed unmatched. The CDR3 extends over 14 amino acids. Germline V CDR1 and CDR2: MRHNA, SNTAGT. The CDR3 region is CASRSGEGASGYTF. The CDR3, as DNA: TGTGCCAGCAGATCCGGAGAGGGGGCGAGTGGCTACACCTTC.

The chain links TRBV7-9 to TRBJ1-4; 7 positions match TRBD1. J lost 6 bases, V lost 5 bases, and 15 bases had no gene match. Germline V lookup: CDR1 SEHNR, CDR2 FQNEAQ (reference sequence). The CDR3 covers 17 residues. The CDR3 DNA reads as TGTGCCAGCAGCGCCCCTCTGGAACCGCAGGGGGATGAAAAACTGTTTTTT. Its protein is CASSAPLEPQGDEKLFF.

This clone was picked up a small number of times. Other DNA sequences in this sample translate to the same CDR3. The J gene is TRBJ2-7, the V gene TRBV7-2; 13 bases align to TRBD2. V trimming: 5 bases; J trimming: 0 bases; junction bases outside the gene matches: 4. The CDR3 is made up of 16 amino acids. Germline CDR1 reads SGHTA; CDR2 reads FQGNSA. CDR3 protein: CASSLGLAGNSYEQYF. The CDR3 DNA follows: TGTGCCAGCAGCCTGGGACTAGCGGGAAACTCCTACGAGCAGTACTTC.

The chain employs TRBV5-1 and TRBJ1-6; maybe TRBD1 (6 bases). CDR1 SGHRS and CDR2 YFSETQ come from the germline V gene. The V gene lost 1 base and the J gene lost 7 bases, with 12 bases spanning the gap. This CDR3 region has 15 residues. For the CDR3, the DNA is TGCGCCAGCAGCTTGAAAGGACAGCTAAATTCACCCCTCCACTTT. Translation: CASSLKGQLNSPLHF. Full variable domain (outside the CDR3, taken from reference TRBV5-1 and TRBJ1-6): KAGVTQTPRYLIKTRGQQVTLSCSPISGHRSVSWYQQTPGQGLQFLFEYFSETQRNKGNFPGRFSGRQFSNSRSEMNVSTLELGDSALYLCASSLKGQLNSPLHFGNGTRLTVT.

This chain joins TRBV24-1 and TRBJ2-2; D gene ambiguous. The CDR3 loop spans 15 amino acids. Trimming cost V 7 bases and J 4 bases, with 15 bases left between them. Germline values: CDR1 KGHDR, CDR2 SFDVKD. Here the CDR3 reads CATREGALLTGELFF. CDR3 coding DNA: TGTGCCACCAGAGAAGGAGCCCTCCTCACCGGGGAGCTGTTTTTT.

The rearrangement uses TRBV7-3 and TRBJ2-5; the D gene is possibly TRBD1 (5 bases). This CDR3 is built from 17 residues. V lost 1 base and J lost 2, with 17 bases in between. Looked up from germline, CDR1 is SGHTA and CDR2 is FQGTGA. The CDR3 sequence is CASSLNGWGAWQETQYF. The CDR3 bases are TGTGCCAGCAGCTTAAATGGGTGGGGCGCGTGGCAAGAGACCCAGTACTTC. The whole variable domain, remainder taken from reference TRBV7-3 and TRBJ2-5, is GAGVSQTPSNKVTEKGKYVELRCDPISGHTALYWYRQSLGQGPEFLIYFQGTGAADDSGLPNDRFFAVRPEGSVSTLKIQRTERGDSAVYLCASSLNGWGAWQETQYFGPGTRLLVL.

V usage is TRBV12-3 or TRBV12-4 and J usage is TRBJ2-7, with D uncertain. The CDR3 extends over 13 amino acids. The V and J ends lost 6 bases and 0 bases respectively, with 9 bases between them. CDR3 nucleotide sequence: TGTGCCAGCAGATACGAGAGCTCCTACGAGCAGTACTTC. Its translation: CASRYESSYEQYF.

V is TRBV7-2 and J is TRBJ1-3; no firm D call. Germline V gene data show CDR1 as SGHTA and CDR2 as FQGNSA. Trimming removed 4 bases at V and 6 bases at J, with 10 bases between. This CDR3 has 13 amino acids. The CDR3 loop reads CASSSNLLNTIYF. The CDR3 bases are TGTGCCAGCAGCTCAAACTTGTTAAACACCATATATTTT. Full variable domain (outside the CDR3, taken from reference TRBV7-2 and TRBJ1-3): GAGVSQSPSNKVTEKGKDVELRCDPISGHTALYWYRQSLGQGLEFLIYFQGNSAPDKSGLPSDRFSAERTGGSVSTLTIQRTQQEDSAVYLCASSSNLLNTIYFGEGSWLTVV.

The chain employs TRBV2 and TRBJ2-2; 8 bases align to TRBD2. The trim removed 2 bases at V and 4 bases at J, leaving 9 bases unmatched. Germline CDR1 SNHLY, CDR2 FYNNEI. The CDR3 has 17 amino acids. This CDR3 is CASSENSGLVGTGELFF. The DNA for the CDR3 is TGTGCCAGCAGTGAAAATTCGGGACTAGTAGGCACCGGGGAGCTGTTTTTT.

CDR3 sequence reads: CASSQGQESYEQYF. DNA of the CDR3: TGCGCCAGCAGCCAAGGACAGGAGTCCTACGAGCAGTACTTC. The V gene is TRBV4-3, the J gene TRBJ2-7; tentatively, D is TRBD1 (6 bases). The CDR3 has 14 amino acids. Trimming cost V 1 base and J 1 base, with 8 bases left between them. Germline loops: CDR1 LGHNA, CDR2 YSLEER.

This chain joins TRBV28 and TRBJ2-5; D perhaps matches TRBD1 (6 bases). The germline gives CDR1 MDHEN, CDR2 SYDVKM. Trimming removed 3 bases from V and 4 bases from J, with 21 bases in between. The CDR3 extends over 17 amino acids. The CDR3 DNA sequence: TGTGCCAGCAGTTTCCTAGAGGCAGGGAGAGGGGGAGAGACCCAGTACTTC. Translated: CASSFLEAGRGGETQYF.

This chain uses TRBV9 with TRBJ2-2; 10 bases agree with TRBD1. CDR3 length: 16 residues. Germline V CDR1 and CDR2: SGDLS, YYNGEE. The ends lost 4 bases at V and 6 bases at J; junction bases unmatched: 9. This chain's CDR3 is CASSSRDRGRSGELFF. The DNA of the CDR3 is TGTGCCAGCAGCTCGCGGGACAGGGGTCGGTCCGGGGAGCTGTTTTTT.

J is TRBJ2-1 and V is TRBV7-3; D perhaps matches TRBD1 (5 bases). The CDR3 extends over 13 amino acids. Trimming removed 1 base from V and 9 bases from J, with 10 bases in between. The V gene's germline CDR1 is SGHTA and CDR2 FQGTGA. CDR3 bases: TGTGCCAGCAGCTTAAAGTTAGGGGTTGAGCAGTTCTTC. Its translation is CASSLKLGVEQFF.

The chain joins TRBV7-2 to TRBJ2-2; tentative D call: TRBD2 (5 bases). V was clipped by 5 bases and J by 4 bases, with 11 bases between them. Germline CDR1 is SGHTA and CDR2 is FQGNSA. The CDR3 has 14 residues. The CDR3 spells CASSPSGITGELFF. CDR3 coding DNA: TGTGCCAGCAGCCCATCGGGGATCACCGGGGAGCTGTTTTTT. The full variable domain, rest sourced from reference TRBV7-2 and TRBJ2-2, is GAGVSQSPSNKVTEKGKDVELRCDPISGHTALYWYRQSLGQGLEFLIYFQGNSAPDKSGLPSDRFSAERTGGSVSTLTIQRTQQEDSAVYLCASSPSGITGELFFGEGSRLTVL.

The J gene is TRBJ2-7, the V gene TRBV18, with D possibly matching TRBD2 (5 bases). CDR1 and CDR2 (germline): KGHSH, LQKENI. V was cut by 2 bases and J by 0 bases, with 8 bases left in between. The length of the CDR3 is 14 residues. The CDR3 here is CASSPSDFSYEQYF. CDR3 in DNA: TGTGCCAGCTCACCATCGGACTTCTCCTACGAGCAGTACTTC. Filled out from reference TRBV18 and TRBJ2-7, the complete variable domain reads NAGVMQNPRHLVRRRGQEARLRCSPMKGHSHVYWYRQLPEEGLKFMVYLQKENIIDESGMPKERFSAEFPKEGPSILRIQQVVRGDSAAYFCASSPSDFSYEQYFGPGTRLTVT.

This clone was seen more than once but under ten times. V and J are TRBV7-2 and TRBJ1-6; no definite D call. This CDR3 is 16 amino acids long. From germline, CDR1 is SGHTA and CDR2 FQGNSA. V lost 6 bases, J lost 0 bases, and 12 bases lay in between. CDR3 region: CASSKDSSSYNSPLHF. Here the CDR3 DNA reads TGTGCCAGCAGTAAAGACTCGAGCTCCTATAATTCACCCCTCCACTTT.

This clone has a handful of counts. The V and J genes are TRBV30 and TRBJ1-4; weak D call: TRBD1 (6 bases). Germline V gives CDR1 GTSNPN, CDR2 SVGIG (reference sequence). The CDR3 loop spans 12 amino acids. Trimming left V 3 bases short and J 11 bases short, with 13 bases between. The CDR3 DNA is TGTGCCTGGAGGGACCTTGGACAGAAACTGTTTTTT. Protein: CAWRDLGQKLFF.

This chain links TRBV10-1 with TRBJ2-5; possible D gene TRBD2, 6 bases. V was trimmed by 3 bases and J by 5 bases, leaving 13 bases between them. Germline lookup yields CDR1 WNHNN and CDR2 SYGVQD (reference sequence). The length of the CDR3 is 14 residues. In nucleotides, the CDR3 is TGCGCCAGCAGTGACCGGGGCAGCGGGGAGACCCAGTACTTC. Its translation is CASSDRGSGETQYF.